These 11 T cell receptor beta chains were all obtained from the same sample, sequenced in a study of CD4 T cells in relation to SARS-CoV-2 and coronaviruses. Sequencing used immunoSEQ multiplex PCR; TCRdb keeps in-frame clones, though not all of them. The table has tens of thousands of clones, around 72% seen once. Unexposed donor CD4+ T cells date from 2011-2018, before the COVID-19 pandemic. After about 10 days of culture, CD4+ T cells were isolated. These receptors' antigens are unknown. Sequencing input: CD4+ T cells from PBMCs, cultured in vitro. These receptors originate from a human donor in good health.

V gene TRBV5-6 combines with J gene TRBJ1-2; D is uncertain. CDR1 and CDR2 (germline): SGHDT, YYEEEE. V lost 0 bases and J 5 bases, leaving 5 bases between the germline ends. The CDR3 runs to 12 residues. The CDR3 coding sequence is TGTGCCAGCAGCTTGGCTGGGTATGGCTACACCTTC. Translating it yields CASSLAGYGYTF.

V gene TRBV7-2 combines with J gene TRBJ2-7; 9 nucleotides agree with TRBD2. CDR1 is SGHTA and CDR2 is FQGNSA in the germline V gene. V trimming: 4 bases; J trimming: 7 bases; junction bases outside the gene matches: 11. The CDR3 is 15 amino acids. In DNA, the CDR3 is TGTGCCAGCAGCTCCCGAATAGCGGGAGATGAGGAGCAGTACTTC. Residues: CASSSRIAGDEEQYF.

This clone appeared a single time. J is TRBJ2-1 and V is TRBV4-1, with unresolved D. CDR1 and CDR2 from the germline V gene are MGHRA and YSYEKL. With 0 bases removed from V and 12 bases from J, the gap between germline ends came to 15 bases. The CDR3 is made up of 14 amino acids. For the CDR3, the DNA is TGCGCCAGCAGCCAAGATCGGCAGGCGGTCGGGCAGTTCTTC. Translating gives CASSQDRQAVGQFF.

The chain's CDR3 is CAWTGTPDSEAFF. The CDR3, as DNA: TGTGCCTGGACCGGTACGCCCGACAGTGAAGCTTTCTTT. This chain connects TRBV30 to TRBJ1-1; D is possibly TRBD1 (5 bases). From germline, CDR1 is GTSNPN and CDR2 SVGIG (reference sequence). This CDR3 is built from 13 residues. V was shortened by 4 bases and J by 7 bases, with 16 bases between the two germline ends.

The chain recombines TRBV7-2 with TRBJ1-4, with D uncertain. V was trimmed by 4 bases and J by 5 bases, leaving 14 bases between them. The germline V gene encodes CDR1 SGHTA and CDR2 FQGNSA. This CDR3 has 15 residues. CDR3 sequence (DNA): TGTGCCAGCAGCTCACCGTTAGGAGGGAATGAAAAACTGTTTTTT. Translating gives CASSSPLGGNEKLFF.

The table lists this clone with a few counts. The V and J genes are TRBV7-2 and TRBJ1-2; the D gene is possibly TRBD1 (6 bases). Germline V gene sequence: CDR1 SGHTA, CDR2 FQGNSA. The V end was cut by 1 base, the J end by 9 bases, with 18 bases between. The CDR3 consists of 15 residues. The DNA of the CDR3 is TGTGCCAGCAGCTTAGGGGACATACCCGGTTATAGCTACACCTTC. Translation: CASSLGDIPGYSYTF.

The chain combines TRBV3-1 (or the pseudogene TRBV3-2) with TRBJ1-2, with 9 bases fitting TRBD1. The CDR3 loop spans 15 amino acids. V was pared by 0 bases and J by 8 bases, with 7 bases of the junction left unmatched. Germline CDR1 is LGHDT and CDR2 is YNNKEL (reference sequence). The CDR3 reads CASSQDEGQGRGYTF. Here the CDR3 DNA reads TGTGCCAGCAGCCAAGATGAGGGACAGGGTCGCGGCTACACCTTC.

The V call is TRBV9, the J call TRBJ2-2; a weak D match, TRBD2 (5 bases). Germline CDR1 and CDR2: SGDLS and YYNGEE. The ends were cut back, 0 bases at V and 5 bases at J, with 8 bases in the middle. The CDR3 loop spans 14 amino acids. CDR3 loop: CASSVARGTGELFF. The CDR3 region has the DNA TGTGCCAGCAGCGTAGCCAGAGGGACCGGGGAGCTGTTTTTT.

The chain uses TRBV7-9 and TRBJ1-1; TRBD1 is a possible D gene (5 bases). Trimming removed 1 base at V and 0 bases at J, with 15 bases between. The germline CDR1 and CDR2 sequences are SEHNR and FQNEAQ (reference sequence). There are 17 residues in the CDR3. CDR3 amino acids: CASSLEAWGNVNTEAFF. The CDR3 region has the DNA TGTGCCAGCAGCTTAGAAGCATGGGGGAATGTGAACACTGAAGCTTTCTTT.

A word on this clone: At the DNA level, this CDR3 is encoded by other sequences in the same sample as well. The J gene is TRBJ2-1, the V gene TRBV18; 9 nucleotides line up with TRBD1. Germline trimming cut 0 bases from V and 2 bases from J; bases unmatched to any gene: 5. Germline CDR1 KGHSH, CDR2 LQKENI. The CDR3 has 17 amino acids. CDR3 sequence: CASSPPVGQGTYNEQFF. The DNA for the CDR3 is TGTGCCAGCTCACCACCAGTTGGACAGGGGACCTACAATGAGCAGTTCTTC.

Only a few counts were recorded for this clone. CDR3 sequence (DNA): TGTGCCAACAAAGTGGGCAGATCCCCGATGAACACTGAAGCTTTCTTT. Translated: CANKVGRSPMNTEAFF. The rearrangement joins TRBV2 to TRBJ1-1; D call uncertain. V lost 10 bases to trimming and J lost 0 bases, with 21 bases between them. CDR1 is SNHLY and CDR2 is FYNNEI in the germline V gene. The CDR3 runs to 16 residues. The full variable domain, rest sourced from reference TRBV2 and TRBJ1-1, is EPEVTQTPSHQVTQMGQEVILRCVPISNHLYFYWYRQILGQKVEFLVSFYNNEISEKSEIFDDQFSVERPDGSNFTLKIRSTKLEDSAMYFCANKVGRSPMNTEAFFGQGTRLTVV.